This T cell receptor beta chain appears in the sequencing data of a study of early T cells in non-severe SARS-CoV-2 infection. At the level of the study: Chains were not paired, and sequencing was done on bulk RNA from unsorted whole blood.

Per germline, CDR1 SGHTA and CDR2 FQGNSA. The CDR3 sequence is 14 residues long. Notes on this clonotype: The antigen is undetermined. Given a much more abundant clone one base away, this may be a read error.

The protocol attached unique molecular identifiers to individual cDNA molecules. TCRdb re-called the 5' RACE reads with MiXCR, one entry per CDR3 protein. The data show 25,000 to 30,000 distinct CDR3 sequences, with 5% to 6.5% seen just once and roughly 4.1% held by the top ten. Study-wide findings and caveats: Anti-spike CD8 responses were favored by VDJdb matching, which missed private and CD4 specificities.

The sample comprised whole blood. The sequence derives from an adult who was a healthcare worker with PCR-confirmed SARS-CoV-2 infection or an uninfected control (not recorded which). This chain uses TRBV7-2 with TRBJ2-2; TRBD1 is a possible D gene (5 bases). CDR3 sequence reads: CVSSQGRVGGELFF. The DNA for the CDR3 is TGTGTCAGCAGCCAGGGAAGGGTTGGCGGGGAGCTGTTTTTT.